These 2 T cell receptor beta chains came from one sample sequenced in a study of shared T cell receptors in the human thymus. Only in-frame clones appear in the TCRdb table, and some are missing; sequencing was by immunoSEQ multiplex PCR. The sample includes about 380,000 clones, 85% to 95% of them seen just once. The sequencing sample was made of thymocytes. The receptors come from a human donor.

The gene calls are TRBV19 and TRBJ1-2; the D gene is possibly TRBD1 (6 bases). This CDR3 is 18 amino acids long. Germline CDR1 LNHDA, CDR2 SQIVND (reference sequence). V was clipped by 3 bases and J by 1 base, with 21 bases between them. The CDR3 sequence: CASSIHLKPGQRNYGYTF. CDR3 nucleotide sequence: TGTGCCAGTAGTATCCACCTTAAACCGGGACAACGTAACTATGGCTACACCTTC.

V is TRBV13 and J is TRBJ2-1, with D hard to call. CDR1 is PRHDT and CDR2 is FYEKMQ in the germline V gene (reference sequence). CDR3 length: 15 amino acids. V was clipped by 2 bases and J by 4 bases, with 12 bases between them. CDR3 sequence (DNA): TGTGCCAGCAGCTTATTCCGGGCTCGGTACAATGAGCAGTTCTTC. Translated: CASSLFRARYNEQFF.